This passage covers 20 T cell receptor beta chains from one sample sequenced in a study of CD8+ T cells in alopecia areata. cDNA serving as the sequencing template came from extracted, reverse transcribed RNA. The data were produced by immunoSEQ multiplex PCR, yet TCRdb's version contains in-frame clones alone and is incomplete. This table has about 34,000 clones, about 60% appearing once. The sample was NKG2D-high CD8+ T cells sorted from blood. The receptors shown here come from a human donor with alopecia areata.

V usage is TRBV4-3 and J usage is TRBJ2-7; D might be TRBD2 (6 bases). The V end lost 1 base, the J end lost 3 bases, and 13 bases lay between the germline ends. This CDR3 is built from 15 residues. Germline assignment: CDR1 LGHNA and CDR2 YSLEER. CDR3 protein: CASSQVSGDYYEQYF. DNA of the CDR3: TGCGCCAGCAGCCAAGTCTCGGGGGATTACTACGAGCAGTACTTC.

The chain carries TRBV19 and TRBJ2-5; D is possibly TRBD2 (5 bases). V was trimmed by 5 bases and J by 0 bases, leaving 10 bases between them. CDR3 length equals 14 residues. Germline assignment: CDR1 LNHDA and CDR2 SQIVND (reference sequence). The CDR3 coding sequence is TGTGCCAGTAGTTCGTCTAGCTACCAAGAGACCCAGTACTTC. Translation gives CASSSSSYQETQYF.

The rearrangement links TRBV7-2 to TRBJ2-3; D gene uncertain. Between the trimmed V and J ends, which lost 1 base and 5 bases, there was a span of 4 bases. The CDR3 is made up of 12 amino acids. The germline V gene encodes CDR1 SGHTA and CDR2 FQGNSA. CDR3 in amino acids: CASSLVGDTQYF. The CDR3 nucleotides read TGTGCCAGCAGCTTAGTGGGAGATACGCAGTATTTT.

The rearrangement joins TRBV27 to TRBJ2-2; a possible D gene is TRBD1 (5 bases). Trimming took off 5 bases at V and 7 bases at J, with 8 bases between the two ends. In germline, CDR1 is MNHEY, CDR2 SMNVEV (reference sequence). The CDR3 is made up of 12 amino acids. The CDR3 coding sequence is TGTGCCAGCAGTGCAGGGTTCGGGGAGCTGTTTTTT. It yields the protein CASSAGFGELFF.

The chain employs TRBV19 and TRBJ2-7; possible D gene TRBD2, 6 bases. This CDR3 is 13 amino acids long. V shed 3 bases and J shed 1 base, with 7 bases lying between them. Germline CDR1 and CDR2: LNHDA and SQIVND (reference sequence). The CDR3 protein is CASSIGGSYEQYF. CDR3 sequence (DNA): TGTGCCAGTAGTATCGGGGGATCCTACGAGCAGTACTTC.

V usage is TRBV7-6 and J usage is TRBJ1-1, with D possibly TRBD1 on 5 matching bases. Trimming left V 1 base short and J 1 base short, with 13 bases between. The CDR3 length is 16 residues. Germline lookup yields CDR1 SGHVS and CDR2 FNYEAQ. In nucleotides, the CDR3 is TGTGCCAGCAGCTTAGAAGAGGGCAGGGCGAACACTGAAGCTTTCTTT. Translating gives CASSLEEGRANTEAFF. The complete variable domain, with remaining parts taken from reference TRBV7-6 and TRBJ1-1, reads GAGVSQSPRYKVTKRGQDVALRCDPISGHVSLYWYRQALGQGPEFLTYFNYEAQQDKSGLPNDRFSAERPEGSISTLTIQRTEQRDSAMYRCASSLEEGRANTEAFFGQGTRLTVV.

The chain combines TRBV13 with TRBJ2-4; 11 bases line up with TRBD2. Germline loops: CDR1 PRHDT, CDR2 FYEKMQ (reference sequence). The CDR3 runs 19 residues. The trim removed 3 bases at V and 1 base at J, leaving 11 bases unmatched. CDR3 sequence reads: CASSFRLAGGPEAKNIQYF. The CDR3 bases are TGTGCCAGCAGCTTTCGGCTAGCGGGAGGACCCGAGGCCAAAAACATTCAGTACTTC.

This clone appeared a few times. The J gene is TRBJ1-5, the V gene TRBV7-8; D not resolved. Deletions cut 4 bases from V and 0 bases from J, with 10 bases between. The length of the CDR3 is 15 residues. CDR1 is SGHVS and CDR2 is FQNEAQ in the germline V gene. As DNA, the CDR3 is TGTGCCAGCAGCTCCCACGGGAATAGCAATCAGCCCCAGCATTTT. This gives the protein CASSSHGNSNQPQHF. Full variable domain (remainder filled in from reference TRBV7-8 and TRBJ1-5): GAGVSQSPRYKVAKRGQDVALRCDPISGHVSLFWYQQALGQGPEFLTYFQNEAQLDKSGLPSDRFFAERPEGSVSTLKIQRTQQEDSAVYLCASSSHGNSNQPQHFGDGTRLSIL.

CDR3 amino acids: CASSRERPSTDTQYF. CDR3 DNA sequence: TGTGCCAGCAGCCGGGAGCGCCCTAGCACAGATACGCAGTATTTT. The V and J genes are TRBV9 and TRBJ2-3, with a weak D call TRBD2 (6 bases). CDR1 is SGDLS, CDR2 YYNGEE, per germline. The CDR3 runs 15 residues. The V and J ends lost 4 bases and 0 bases respectively, with 12 bases between them.

This chain connects TRBV29-1 to TRBJ1-1; 8 positions agree with TRBD1. In germline, CDR1 is SQVTM, CDR2 ANQGSEA. The CDR3 is 13 amino acids. Unmatched junction bases numbered 2, after V lost 5 bases and J lost 0 bases. CDR3 in DNA: TGCAGCGTTCTGGGACAGGTGAACACTGAAGCTTTCTTT. As protein: CSVLGQVNTEAFF.

This clone was seen more than once but under ten times. The chain is built from TRBV13 and TRBJ2-7, with 9 bases aligning to TRBD1. Per the germline V gene, CDR1 is PRHDT and CDR2 is FYEKMQ (reference sequence). Trimming cost V 5 bases and J 1 base; bases outside gene matches: 9. The CDR3 covers 16 residues. The CDR3 DNA reads as TGTGCCAGCAGCGGAAGACCGACAGGGGGGTCCTACGAGCAGTACTTC. Its translation: CASSGRPTGGSYEQYF.

By proportion, this clone is large. V is TRBV7-9 and J is TRBJ1-2; perhaps TRBD1 as D (5 bases). V gave up 0 bases and J gave up 3 bases, with 5 bases separating them. The germline gives CDR1 SEHNR, CDR2 FQNEAQ (reference sequence). CDR3 size: 13 residues. The CDR3 sequence: CASSLARDYGYTF. DNA of the CDR3: TGTGCCAGCAGCTTAGCCAGGGACTATGGCTACACCTTC.

This clone was found a few times. The chain links TRBV28 to TRBJ2-5; no definite D call. The J call may be wrong; the DNA end is better matched by TRBJ2-7. The CDR3 runs to 14 residues. Germline V lookup: CDR1 MDHEN, CDR2 SYDVKM. CDR3 residues: CASSPARSPHEQYF. The CDR3 DNA is TGTGCCAGCAGTCCGGCGAGAAGCCCCCACGAGCAGTACTTC.

The V gene is TRBV28, the J gene TRBJ1-2, with 10 bases identical to TRBD1. Germline CDR1 and CDR2: MDHEN and SYDVKM. This CDR3 has 16 residues. Trimming took 4 bases from V and 4 from J; bases not matched to a gene: 9. The CDR3 DNA sequence: TGTGCCAGCAGTTATCCCCGGGACAGGGGTGCCTATGGCTACACCTTC. It is translated as CASSYPRDRGAYGYTF.

The chain links TRBV7-8 to TRBJ2-1, with 7 bases lining up with TRBD1. CDR1 and CDR2 (germline): SGHVS, FQNEAQ. V shed 4 bases, J shed 2 bases, and the junction held 8 bases outside the gene matches. The CDR3 covers 16 residues. The CDR3 DNA is TGTGCCAGCAGCTCCCACAGGGGTTCTACCTACAATGAGCAGTTCTTC. It specifies CASSSHRGSTYNEQFF. The whole variable domain, remainder taken from reference TRBV7-8 and TRBJ2-1, is GAGVSQSPRYKVAKRGQDVALRCDPISGHVSLFWYQQALGQGPEFLTYFQNEAQLDKSGLPSDRFFAERPEGSVSTLKIQRTQQEDSAVYLCASSSHRGSTYNEQFFGPGTRLTVL.

A remark on this clone: Other DNA sequences in this sample translate to the same CDR3. The chain combines TRBV29-1 with TRBJ2-7; 7 bases align to TRBD1. This CDR3 is built from 12 residues. Per germline, CDR1 SQVTM and CDR2 ANQGSEA. Trimming cost V 7 bases and J 1 base; bases outside gene matches: 4. CDR3 in amino acids: CSARDSSYEQYF. The CDR3 DNA is TGCAGCGCTCGGGACAGTTCCTACGAGCAGTACTTC.

The chain has TRBV5-1 and TRBJ1-1, with 9 bases aligning to TRBD1. This CDR3 is built from 17 residues. Germline CDR1 SGHRS, CDR2 YFSETQ. The V segment lost 4 bases and the J segment 2 bases; nucleotides outside the gene matches: 12. The CDR3: CASSPTSNRGPNTEAFF. The CDR3 DNA is TGCGCCAGCAGCCCGACTTCAAACAGGGGGCCTAACACTGAAGCTTTCTTT.

This clone was seen a handful of times. The chain has TRBV27 and TRBJ1-1, with D unresolved. The germline V and J ends were trimmed by 7 bases and 5 bases, with 14 bases remaining between them. From germline, CDR1 is MNHEY and CDR2 SMNVEV (reference sequence). The CDR3 has 13 amino acids. CDR3 coding DNA: TGTGCCAGCACTTTGGTTTTGGGGACTGAAGCTTTCTTT. Amino acid sequence: CASTLVLGTEAFF.

The rearrangement links TRBV5-1 to TRBJ2-1; weak D call: TRBD2 (5 bases). V was pared by 0 bases and J by 9 bases, with 7 bases between. The CDR3 covers 12 residues. From germline, CDR1 is SGHRS and CDR2 YFSETQ. CDR3 sequence reads: CASSLGRGEQFF. The DNA for the CDR3 is TGCGCCAGCAGCTTGGGACGGGGTGAGCAGTTCTTC.

The rearrangement joins TRBV7-9 to TRBJ2-3, with 10 nucleotides matching TRBD2. CDR1 SEHNR and CDR2 FQNEAQ come from the germline V gene (reference sequence). This CDR3 contains 16 residues. V trimming: 5 bases; J trimming: 4 bases; junction bases outside the gene matches: 9. CDR3 loop: CASSPTSGRAPDTQYF. CDR3 nucleotides: TGTGCCAGCAGCCCCACCAGCGGGAGGGCCCCAGATACGCAGTATTTT.